This T cell receptor (beta chain) was captured by sequencing in a study of blood T cells in healthy people across ages. Then a second PCR, running roughly 7 to 11 cycles, was carried out with a sample-barcoded 5' primer and a J-beta primer mix. TCRdb reprocessed the 5' RACE reads with MiXCR, giving one entry per CDR3 protein. Here the sample spans 1.5 million to 2 million distinct CDR3 sequences, about 50% being singletons. This CDR3 spans 12 amino acids. V lost 3 bases, J lost 6 bases, and 8 bases lay in between. Per germline, CDR1 SGHVS and CDR2 FQNEAQ. The sample holds a few counts of this clonotype.

The rearrangement links TRBV7-8 to TRBJ1-2; no firm D call. The sequencing sample was made of blood. The clonotype comes from a woman in her forties in good health. In DNA, the CDR3 is TGTGCCAGCAGCTTTGGTAGAGATGGCTACACCTTC. It encodes CASSFGRDGYTF.